Described below is a single TCR beta chain sequence and its context. The sample originates from a study of blood T cell repertoires in COVID-19. As for the study in general: Donors in the United States, Italy and Spain gave samples during acute or convalescent COVID-19. T cells, B-cell-depleted T cells, or PBMCs supplied cDNA or gDNA.

Per germline, CDR1 KGHDR and CDR2 SFDVKD. The V end lost 4 bases, the J end lost 4 bases, and 10 bases lay between the germline ends. The CDR3 has 15 residues. How the authors handled the data: Reference gene primer amplification yielded estimated nucleated cell counts. Produced via immunoSEQ multiplex PCR; TCRdb's table is partial and in-frame only. The DNA gave D and trimming, while V, J and clone size come from that table. The sample has about 58,000 clones, about four fifths seen once. Sequenced: peripheral blood. The clonotype originates from a human donor in a cohort sampled during active COVID-19. The chain joins TRBV24-1 to TRBJ2-6, with D possibly TRBD1 on 5 matching bases. CDR3 DNA sequence: TGTGCCACCAGTGACCCAGGGAAAGGGGCCAACGTCCTGACTTTC. Translation gives CATSDPGKGANVLTF.